The source of this T cell receptor (beta chain) is a study of blood T cell repertoires in COVID-19. V lost 0 bases to trimming and J lost 5 bases, with 11 bases between them. The germline CDR1 and CDR2 sequences are LNHNV and YYDKDF (reference sequence). The CDR3 is 15 residues long. Sequencing used immunoSEQ multiplex PCR; TCRdb keeps in-frame clones, though not all of them. Here the sample spans some 53,000 clones, roughly nine tenths being singletons. The source material was peripheral blood. This receptor was obtained from a human donor with active COVID-19. The donor label of this sample is uncertain. The chain recombines TRBV15 with TRBJ2-1; D is possibly TRBD2 (6 bases). The chain's CDR3 is CATSRDLAYDNEQFF. The DNA for the CDR3 is TGTGCCACCAGCAGAGATCTAGCGTATGACAATGAGCAGTTCTTC.